This T cell receptor (beta chain) appears in the sequencing data of a study of blood T cell repertoires in COVID-19. As processed by the authors: Amplification with reference gene primers provided the estimates of nucleated cell counts. Repertoires were generated with immunoSEQ multiplex PCR, while TCRdb's copy carries only in-frame clones and drops some. The DNA gave D and trimming, while V, J and clone size come from that table. The table includes roughly 200,000 clones, about 76% detected once. V was trimmed by 4 bases and J by 5 bases, leaving 29 bases between them. CDR3 length equals 20 residues. Germline loops: CDR1 LGHDT, CDR2 YNNKEL (reference sequence).

This clonotype was sampled from a woman between 45 and 60 years old with active or convalescent COVID-19. Sequenced: peripheral blood. The gene calls are TRBV3-1 (or the pseudogene TRBV3-2) and TRBJ1-4; D gene unclear. CDR3 sequence (DNA): TGTGCCAGCAGCCCGAGCAAAGTCCCACCTTACCGTGAGACAAATGAAAAACTGTTTTTT. Translation gives CASSPSKVPPYRETNEKLFF.